This is a list of T cell receptor beta chains from one sample in a study of T cell changes during pregnancy in multiple sclerosis. Sequencing used immunoSEQ multiplex PCR; TCRdb keeps in-frame clones, though not all of them. In the table there are more than 85,000 clones, around nine tenths of which are singletons. Sequenced here: peripheral blood, sampled in the second trimester of pregnancy. The receptors here all came from a female donor with multiple sclerosis, enrolled in a pregnancy study. Each CDR3 is given with its conserved first and last residue. A D gene is named only where the DNA matches it firmly. Expanded clones are given a class, and other clones once, few, many or no size at all.

>.|.|13|TRBJ1-1|TRBV5-1
CASRATGNTEAFF
TGCGCCAGCAGAGCTACAGGGAACACTGAAGCTTTCTTT
>.|.|13|TRBJ2-2|TRBV29-1
CSVVRAVTGELFF
TGCAGCGTTGTGCGGGCGGTGACCGGGGAGCTGTTTTTT
>.|TRBD1|14|TRBJ1-6|TRBV6-5
CASSQAGQGTPLHF
TGTGCCAGCAGCCAAGCGGGACAGGGGACACCCCTCCACTTT
>.|TRBD1|16|TRBJ2-5|TRBV29-1
CSVGGPGTGVVETQYF
TGCAGCGTTGGGGGGCCCGGGACAGGGGTTGTAGAGACCCAGTACTTC
>once|.|13|TRBJ2-5|TRBV9
CASSVAPQETQYF
TGTGCCAGCAGCGTAGCCCCTCAAGAGACCCAGTACTTC
>.|TRBD2|16|TRBJ2-2|TRBV28
CASSLQLAGYTGELFF
TGTGCCAGCAGTTTACAATTAGCGGGGTACACCGGGGAGCTGTTTTTT
>once|.|13|TRBJ1-1|TRBV29-1
CSVGLGANTEAFF
TGCAGCGTGGGACTTGGGGCGAACACTGAAGCTTTCTTT
>.|TRBD2|19|TRBJ2-2|TRBV5-1
CASSLGNLRTSGIAGELFF
TGCGCCAGCAGCTTGGGAAACTTAAGGACTAGCGGGATCGCCGGGGAGCTGTTTTTT
>.|TRBD2|16|TRBJ2-3|TRBV4-2
CASSQDTSGGTDTQYF
TGTGCCAGCAGCCAAGATACTAGCGGGGGCACAGATACGCAGTATTTT
>.|.|15|TRBJ2-4|TRBV27
CASSEAQLAKNIQYF
TGTGCCAGCAGTGAAGCCCAACTTGCCAAAAACATTCAGTACTTC
>once|TRBD2|16|TRBJ2-1|TRBV7-7
CASSLLGAGGYNEQFF
TGTGCCAGCAGCCTCCTGGGAGCGGGAGGATACAATGAGCAGTTCTTC
>.|.|15|TRBJ1-1|TRBV18
CASSLGVRGNTEAFF
TGTGCCAGCTCATTGGGAGTACGTGGTAACACTGAAGCTTTCTTT
>.|.|15|TRBJ2-1|TRBV28
CASSFPGLGYNEQFF
TGTGCCAGCAGTTTCCCGGGACTGGGCTACAATGAGCAGTTCTTC
>.|.|14|TRBJ2-3|TRBV2
CASSADYSTDTQYF
TGTGCCAGCAGTGCGGACTACTCTACAGATACGCAGTATTTT
>.|.|18|TRBJ1-4|TRBV23-1
CASKQSETGPHPNEKLFF
TGCGCCAGCAAGCAATCCGAAACAGGTCCACATCCAAATGAAAAACTGTTTTTT
>.|TRBD2|17|TRBJ2-3|TRBV18
CASSLWTSGDRTDTQYF
TGTGCCAGCTCACTATGGACTAGCGGGGACCGCACAGATACGCAGTATTTT
>once|.|16|TRBJ2-2|TRBV27
CASSSSSSFRTGELFF
TGTGCCAGCAGTTCTTCTTCCTCATTTCGGACCGGGGAGCTGTTTTTT
>once|.|14|TRBJ1-1|TRBV11-1
CASTAGWSDTEAFF
TGTGCCAGCACCGCAGGGTGGTCAGACACTGAAGCTTTCTTT
>once|TRBD1|15|TRBJ1-3|TRBV7-9
CASSRRTGRGNTIYF
TGTGCCAGCAGCCGTAGGACAGGGCGAGGAAACACCATATATTTT
>.|.|14|TRBJ1-2|TRBV13
CASSLAGPNYGYTF
TGTGCCAGCAGCTTAGCAGGGCCGAACTATGGCTACACCTTC
>.|TRBD2|16|TRBJ2-1|TRBV5-4
CASSLGSGGAGNEQFF
TGTGCCAGCAGCTTGGGCAGCGGGGGGGCTGGGAATGAGCAGTTCTTC
>.|.|14|TRBJ2-7|TRBV7-8
CASSLGTADYEQYF
TGTGCCAGCAGCTTAGGAACAGCGGATTACGAGCAGTACTTC
>.|TRBD1|13|TRBJ1-3|TRBV6-1
CASSVNRGDTIYF
TGTGCCAGCAGTGTGAACAGGGGAGACACCATATATTTT
>.|TRBD2|14|TRBJ2-3|TRBV19
CASSMSSGGVTQYF
TGTGCCAGTAGTATGTCGTCGGGAGGGGTTACGCAGTATTTT
>.|TRBD1|16|TRBJ1-5|TRBV5-5
CASSLGSGTEGQPQHF
TGTGCCAGCAGCTTGGGCTCCGGGACAGAGGGTCAGCCCCAGCATTTT
>.|TRBD1|15|TRBJ1-1|TRBV18
CASSPQDRAHTEAFF
TGTGCCAGCTCACCACAGGACAGGGCACACACTGAAGCTTTCTTT